Below, one T cell receptor beta chain is given with its context. This clone was picked up one time. Its antigen remains unidentified. No base-level quality is on record; no much larger clone is a single base apart. The CDR3 numbers 12 residues from cysteine through phenylalanine. Only the CDR3 part of the read is kept: 36 bases, read in frame from the first base. Per the germline V gene (reference sequence), SEHNR is the CDR1 and FQNEAQ is the CDR2. V is pared back by 3 bases and J by 3 bases, with 6 bases lying between the germline termini. The data were obtained in a study of cytomegalovirus exposure and HLA in healthy donors (dated by TCRdb to the late 2010s). Concerning the study at large: In an earlier analysis of some 550 of the donors, under 300 Gb of sequence data and 120 million or so unique TCR beta sequences from about 179 million T cells were reported. Around 330 gigabases of sequencing data and around 85 million unique TCR sequences made up an early release that covered nearly 650 HLA-typed donors. Among the roughly 380 genotyped donors, around 81% belonged to the genetic ancestry cluster associated with self-reported Caucasian donors. The study aimed to test whether cataloging public T cell receptors could reveal signatures of past pathogen exposure. The study used immunosequencing to profile the T cell repertoires of several hundred subjects and linked those repertoires to cytomegalovirus serostatus. A separate validation cohort of over 95 different subjects was used in addition to the roughly 640-subject first cohort. To predict cytomegalovirus infection status, the study combined high-throughput TCR immunosequencing, statistical association of individual TCRs with disease status, and machine learning. A later analysis re-analyzed previously published TCR beta repertoires from 666 donors and added high-resolution HLA genotyping to study TCR occurrence patterns. The later analysis used no new phenotypic data to find candidate immune exposures, relying instead on TCR beta sequences and their occurrence across donors. To decide whether each TCR beta V gene segment behaved as functional or pseudogenic, an earlier analysis of approximately 620 of the donors relied on high-throughput TCR beta sequencing. Alongside the repertoire data, information on donor age, sex, ethnicity and CMV serostatus was compiled. A later genetic analysis used genome-wide SNP genotypes for about 55% of the 666 donors, treating that subset as a discovery cohort. All discovery cohort repertoires had been generated using a single sequencing platform. HLA typing included class I and class II loci at four-digit resolution. The number of typed donors differed by locus: roughly 620-630 for A, B, C, DRB1 and DQB1; some 500 for DQA1; 606 for DPA1; and around 450 for DPB1. A handful of DR-DQ haplotypes were handled as single units for association and clustering because linkage in the cohort was strong. Among some 410 genotyped donors of the cohort, an average of roughly 230,000 unique TCR beta nucleotide sequences was sequenced per donor, of which approximately 18% were non-productive.

Receptor amplification or capture employed the immunoSEQ multiplex PCR assay. A mixture of 60 forward primers for TCR Vbeta segments and 13 reverse primers for TCR Jbeta segments was used in the multiplex PCR. The CDR3 region of rearranged TCR beta genes was amplified from genomic DNA with a multiplex PCR assay. The amplified TCR beta libraries were sequenced on the Illumina HiSeq System as 87-base-pair reads. Turning to the authors' computational methods: In a later analysis, around 80 million unique TCR beta chains were counted across the 500 to 850 repertoires, and roughly 10 million of these chains were shared by at least two donors. To remove PCR and sequencing errors, raw reads were error-corrected and collapsed into unique sequences using a nearest-neighbor algorithm that merged closely related sequences. V, D and J gene segments were assigned by aligning CDR3 sequences to IMGT reference sequences. Each retained sequence needed at least a six-nucleotide match to both a V gene segment and a J gene segment. A rearrangement was called productive if the CDR3 had no stop codons and remained in frame with V and J, and every other rearrangement was called non-productive. Following IMGT convention, CDR3 was defined as the stretch from the second conserved V-encoded cysteine to the conserved J-encoded phenylalanine. The earlier analysis of fewer than 750 of the donors excluded sequences that lacked an unambiguous match to a single V gene segment. In an earlier analysis of about 590 of the donors, a V segment was called functional when productive rearrangements were above 56.7%, and segregating when the standard deviation between donors exceeded 5%. A statistical classification framework was developed to diagnose cytomegalovirus status using the catalog of TCR beta chain sequences. In a later analysis, TCR nucleotide sequences were compared against IMGT/GENE-DB human TR gene sequences so that V and J genes could be assigned. A later analysis assigned CDR3 sequences and most-parsimonious VDJ recombination scenarios with the TCRdist pipeline. In a later analysis, each TCR beta chain was defined by its CDR3 amino acid sequence together with its V-gene family, and reads lacking a unique V-gene family were excluded. To address suspected cross-contamination and a sequencing artifact, a later analysis removed 450 to 700 highly shared, low-generation-probability nucleotide sequences. A later analysis calculated a clonal expansion index for each public chain from normalized within-repertoire ranks of inferred template counts. In a later analysis, generation probabilities were computed using a VDJ recombination model fitted to out-of-frame rearrangements, and the results were checked against IGoR. In a later analysis, TCR-TCR, TCR-HLA and TCR-CMV co-occurrence was scored with hypergeometric tests, and a repertoire-size bias correction was applied to TCR pairs. In a later analysis, false discovery rates were estimated by permuting HLA or CMV assignments 20 times. In a later analysis, co-occurring TCRs were grouped using DBSCAN, and TCRdist sequence similarity was added for clustering within HLA-allele-positive subsets. Repertoires with fewer than 30,000 or more than 120,000 public chains were left out of co-occurrence clustering, as were several repertoires with anomalous nucleotide sharing. TCRdb carries this immuneACCESS record with in-frame sequences only. Its versions omit some clonotypes, under half of them owing to an unresolved V gene in the studies checked, with the rest unexplained. That table furnishes V, J and clone size, whereas the DNA furnished D and trimming. The sample table shows about 92,000 clones, and 84% are seen once. 5.6% of the sample is held by the ten biggest clonotypes.

The cohort was made up of roughly 670 healthy bone marrow donors. At the time of sampling, all cohort members were nominally healthy, though unrecorded immune exposures were likely present. The donor was CMV seropositive and was included in the group of some 290 seropositive cohort members. Every donor gave a peripheral blood sample, and the peripheral blood mononuclear cells from that sample were used for TCR beta sequencing. Genomic DNA extraction from the blood cell samples was performed with the Qiagen DNeasy Blood Extraction Kit. Study-level results and caveats: Because the 87-base-pair reads could not distinguish some IMGT-functional V segments, including TRBV6-2 and TRBV6-3, those segments were excluded. According to a later analysis, parvovirus B19, influenza, CMV and Epstein-Barr virus appeared linked to several top co-occurrence clusters. In an earlier analysis of fewer than 700 of the donors, most TCR beta V segments appeared in productive rearrangements about 90% or about 30% of the time, broadly matching IMGT annotations. Because some donors lacked HLA typing at each locus, the association tests relied only on the typed subset. A few of the identified cytomegalovirus-associated TCR beta chains were confirmed in vitro to be specific for cytomegalovirus antigens. A cluster of highly shared sequence variants was judged likely to represent a technical artifact of the sequencing pipeline. In the study, about 150 TCR beta chains were listed as associated with cytomegalovirus. The classifier was reported to diagnose cytomegalovirus status with high specificity and sensitivity in both the original cohort and the validation cohort. At a false discovery rate of 0.05, a later analysis linked about 16,000 TCR beta sequences to specific HLA alleles. About 17 rarely observed V segments, including chromosome 9 orphons, were excluded from the earlier analysis of 550 to 700 of the donors because counts were too low. In a later analysis, the rate of TCR association differed among HLA loci, with DRB1 alleles having the most associated TCRs and HLA-C alleles having the fewest. It was suggested by the authors that the approach could potentially be generalized to other disease states and immunological phenotypes. Most CMV-associated TCR beta chains appeared to be HLA-restricted in a later analysis, and the HLA associations seemed to be driven largely by CMV exposure. For the cohort, immune exposure information was limited to CMV serostatus. According to a later genetic analysis, donors in an Asian-associated ancestry cluster had fewer N-insertions in productive TCRs than the approximately 650-donor mean. Assigning TCR associations to individual alleles was difficult when HLA alleles, especially DR and DQ, strongly co-occurred. A further reported finding was that TCR beta sequences accurately predicted the HLA-A and HLA-B alleles for most subjects in the first cohort. In a later analysis, HLA-associated TCR beta chains were found to be more clonally expanded and to have lower generation probabilities than equally common non-associated chains. Sequencing depth was assumed to be roughly uniform across donors in the presence/absence analyses, though that assumption may not hold. Linkage disequilibrium might explain the correlated functional status among segregating V segments, but an unknown experimental factor could not be ruled out. Most TCR sequences were observed very rarely across donors, whereas some public TCRs were present in many individuals. Only TCR beta chains were sequenced in this cohort, and the absence of alpha or paired-chain data limited detectable features. In a later genetic analysis, a missense DCLRE1C variant was associated with V-gene and J-gene trimming of TCR beta chains, and the association was replicated in an independent cohort.

Material: PBMCs. This clonotype was obtained from a woman aged 18-29 years in good health and CMV-seropositive. Here the chain combines TRBV7-9 and TRBJ2-7; the D gene assignment is ambiguous. The DNA is as follows: TGTGCCAGCAGCTTGTCAGGCTACGAGCAGTACTTC. Translated, it reads CASSLSGYEQYF.